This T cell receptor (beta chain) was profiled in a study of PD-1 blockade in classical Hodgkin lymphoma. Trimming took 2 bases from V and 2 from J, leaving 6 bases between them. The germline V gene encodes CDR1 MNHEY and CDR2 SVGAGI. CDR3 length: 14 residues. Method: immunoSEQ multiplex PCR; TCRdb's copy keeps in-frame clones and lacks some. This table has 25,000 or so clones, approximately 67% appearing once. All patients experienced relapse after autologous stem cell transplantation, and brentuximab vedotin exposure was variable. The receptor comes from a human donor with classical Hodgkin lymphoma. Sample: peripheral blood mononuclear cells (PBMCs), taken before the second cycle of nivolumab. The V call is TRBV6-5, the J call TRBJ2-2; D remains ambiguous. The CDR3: CASSYTGNTGELFF. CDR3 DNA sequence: TGTGCCAGCAGTTACACCGGAAACACCGGGGAGCTGTTTTTT.